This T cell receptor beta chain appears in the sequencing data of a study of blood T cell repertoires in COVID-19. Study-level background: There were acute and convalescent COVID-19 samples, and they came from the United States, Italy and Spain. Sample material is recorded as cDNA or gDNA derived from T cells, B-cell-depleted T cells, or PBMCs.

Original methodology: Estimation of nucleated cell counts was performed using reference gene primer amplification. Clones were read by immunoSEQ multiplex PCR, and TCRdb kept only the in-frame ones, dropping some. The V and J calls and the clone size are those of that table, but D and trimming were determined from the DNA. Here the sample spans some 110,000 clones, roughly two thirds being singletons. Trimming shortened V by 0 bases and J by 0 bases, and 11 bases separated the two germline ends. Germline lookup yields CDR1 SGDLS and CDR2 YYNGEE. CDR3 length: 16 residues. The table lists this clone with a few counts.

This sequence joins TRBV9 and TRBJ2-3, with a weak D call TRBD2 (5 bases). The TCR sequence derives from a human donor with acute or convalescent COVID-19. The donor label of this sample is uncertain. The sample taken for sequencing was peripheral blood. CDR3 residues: CASSVGASFSTDTQYF. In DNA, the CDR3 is TGTGCCAGCAGCGTAGGTGCTAGCTTCAGCACAGATACGCAGTATTTT.